This T cell receptor (beta chain) derives from a study of T-cell memory formation after mild COVID-19. Background on the study: Largely, the TCR clusters proved donor specific. Study-level findings and limits: Second-wave clones peaking on day 37 lacked confirmed SARS-CoV-2 specificity. CD4+ clones that contracted lay mainly in CM and EM; CD8+ ones lay in EMRA. The pre-infection memory compartment contained some responding clones, suggesting cross-reactive memory joined.

TCRdb independently ran MiXCR on the 5' RACE reads; one entry per CDR3 protein. The table includes around 510,000 distinct CDR3 sequences, 20% to 25% detected once. The CDR3 is 15 residues long. Looked up from germline, CDR1 is MGHDK and CDR2 is SYGVNS. V shed 3 bases and J 4 bases; nucleotides not matched to a gene: 5. This clonotype came up a few times. Its antigen is not identified. Material: PBMCs or a T cell subset sorted from them (not recorded which). This TCR came from an adult woman who had mild COVID-19 (a few samples of this study predate the infection). Cell type and time point are not known. The rearrangement uses TRBV25-1 and TRBJ2-2; the match to TRBD1 covers 7 bases. In nucleotides, the CDR3 is TGTGCCAGCAGTGACTGGGGACAGACCACCGGGGAGCTGTTTTTT. It codes for CASSDWGQTTGELFF.